This is a list of T cell receptor beta chains from one sample in a study of T cell changes during pregnancy in multiple sclerosis. TCRdb's table, derived via immunoSEQ multiplex PCR, lists solely in-frame clones and lacks some. The data contain tens of thousands of clones, 90% to 95% of them singletons. The sample here was peripheral blood, taken in the second trimester of pregnancy. All receptors derive from a female donor with multiple sclerosis, enrolled in a pregnancy study. Each CDR3 is given with its conserved first and last residue. The order of the fields is J gene, V gene, clone size, D gene, CDR3 DNA, CDR3 protein. The D gene is left open where the match is weak. Expanded clones get a size class; other rows say once, few or many, or leave the size out.

TRBJ1-5	TRBV6-6	-	-	TGTGCCAGCAGTTACTCGGGGAGGAGCAATCAGCCCCAGCATTTT	CASSYSGRSNQPQHF
TRBJ2-7	TRBV5-4	-	TRBD2	TGTGCCAGCAGCCGGACCGGGGGGGGCGCCTACGAGCAGTACTTC	CASSRTGGGAYEQYF
TRBJ2-7	TRBV7-8	-	-	TGTGCCAGCAGCTTGTTCCCCGGGACAATCTACGAGCAGTACTTC	CASSLFPGTIYEQYF
TRBJ1-2	TRBV11-2	-	-	TGTGCCAGCAGCTTGGGGGGGAGTCCCTATGGCTACACCTTC	CASSLGGSPYGYTF
TRBJ2-2	TRBV5-5	-	-	TGTGCCAGCAGCCCGGTGTGGGGGGAGTGGCGGGAGCTGTTTTTT	CASSPVWGEWRELFF
TRBJ2-2	TRBV5-1	-	TRBD1	TGCGCCAGCAGCAGACAGGGCACCGGGGAGCTGTTTTTT	CASSRQGTGELFF
TRBJ1-1	TRBV4-1	-	-	TGCGCCAGCAGCCAAGGGGGCACATCTGAAGCTTTCTTT	CASSQGGTSEAFF
TRBJ1-2	TRBV6-5	-	-	TGTGCCAGCACCTACGGTCCAGGGGCCGGTATTGGCTACACCTTC	CASTYGPGAGIGYTF
TRBJ2-1	TRBV28	-	-	TGTGCCAGCCAAATCGGGGATAACAATGAGCAGTTCTTC	CASQIGDNNEQFF
TRBJ2-1	TRBV4-2	-	-	TGTGCCAGCAGCCAAGAACTAACCTACAATGAGCAGTTCTTC	CASSQELTYNEQFF
TRBJ1-6	TRBV6-5	-	-	TGTGCCAGCAGTTATTCAGGGGCGGGGGATTCACCCCTCCACTTT	CASSYSGAGDSPLHF
TRBJ1-1	TRBV5-5	-	-	TGTGCCAGCAGCAGTCCAGGTTATCTCACTGAAGCTTTCTTT	CASSSPGYLTEAFF
TRBJ1-1	TRBV6-6	-	-	TGTGCCAGCACCGGGTATGAAAACACTGAAGCTTTCTTT	CASTGYENTEAFF
TRBJ1-3	TRBV6-1	-	-	TGTGCCAGCAGCCTCCTTTTGAACACCATATATTTT	CASSLLLNTIYF
TRBJ2-7	TRBV4-1	-	-	TGCGCCAGCAGCCAAGTCGGCCAGGGAAGGCAGTACTTC	CASSQVGQGRQYF
TRBJ2-3	TRBV6-5	-	TRBD2	TGTGCCAGCAGTTCCGGGGGGGGAGTTTGGACAGATACGCAGTATTTT	CASSSGGGVWTDTQYF
TRBJ2-1	TRBV4-1	-	-	TGCGCCAGCAGCCAAGGTCCCGGGGAACTAGTTGTTGAGCAGTTCTTC	CASSQGPGELVVEQFF
TRBJ1-1	TRBV28	-	TRBD1	TGTGCCAGCAGTCTCGGACAGGTGGGCACGAGGGCTGAAGCTTTCTTT	CASSLGQVGTRAEAFF
TRBJ1-5	TRBV15	-	-	TGTGCCACCAGAAAAGAGTCTAGCAATCAGCCCCAGCATTTT	CATRKESSNQPQHF
TRBJ1-5	TRBV6-8	-	-	TGTGCCAGCAGGCGCCGAGCCCAGCATTTT	CASRRRAQHF
TRBJ1-2	TRBV5-1	-	TRBD1	TGCGCCAGCAGAGTGTCAGGGGGCAACTATGGCTACACCTTC	CASRVSGGNYGYTF
TRBJ1-5	TRBV7-8	once	-	TGTGCCAGCAACCTCAACAGGGTGGACAATCAGCCCCAGCATTTT	CASNLNRVDNQPQHF
TRBJ2-1	TRBV29-1	-	TRBD2	TGCAGCGTTCTGGCGGGGGGCGATGAGCAGTTCTTC	CSVLAGGDEQFF
TRBJ1-2	TRBV13	-	-	TGTGCCAGCAGCCCCGGGAGAGATCCTAACTATGGCTACACCTTC	CASSPGRDPNYGYTF
TRBJ1-4	TRBV7-9	-	TRBD1	TGTGCCAGCAGCTTAACAGGGGGCGCCTCTAATGAAAAACTGTTTTTT	CASSLTGGASNEKLFF
TRBJ2-2	TRBV4-2	-	TRBD2	TGTGCCAGCAGCCCCACCCTCGGGCTAGCGGGGGCCACCGGGGAGCTGTTTTTT	CASSPTLGLAGATGELFF
TRBJ2-6	TRBV5-1	-	TRBD1	TGCGCCAGCAGCCGAAACCGGGACAGGTCCAACGTCCTGACTTTC	CASSRNRDRSNVLTF
TRBJ1-1	TRBV29-1	-	-	TGCAGCGTTGTGGGCAGGGGAAAAGCTTTCTTT	CSVVGRGKAFF
TRBJ1-6	TRBV19	-	-	TGTGCCAGTAGTATCCAGGGGTATAATTCACCCCTCCACTTT	CASSIQGYNSPLHF
TRBJ1-2	TRBV29-1	-	TRBD1	TGCAGCGTTGCATCTCGACAGGGGGCGCATGGCTACACCTTC	CSVASRQGAHGYTF
TRBJ2-1	TRBV2	once	TRBD2	TGTGCCAGCAGTGGGACTAGCGTATACAATGAGCAGTTCTTC	CASSGTSVYNEQFF
TRBJ1-1	TRBV9	once	-	TGTGCCAGCAGCGTAGGACCCCAGACAGGAGGCGCAATCGAAGCTTTCTTT	CASSVGPQTGGAIEAFF
TRBJ1-2	TRBV5-1	-	-	TGCGCCAGCAGCTTGGAGTGGGTAGGGGATGGCTACACCTTC	CASSLEWVGDGYTF
TRBJ2-7	TRBV5-7	-	TRBD2	TGTGCCAGCAGCTTGGGAGCACAGCGGGGGGCAACTTACGAGCAGTACTTC	CASSLGAQRGATYEQYF
TRBJ2-7	TRBV19	-	TRBD1	TGTGCCAGTAGTATAGCCGGGACAGGGGTGTACGAGCAGTACTTC	CASSIAGTGVYEQYF
TRBJ1-5	TRBV5-6	-	-	TGTGCCAGCAGCTTGGCACAGCTGGATCAGCCCCAGCATTTT	CASSLAQLDQPQHF
TRBJ2-6	TRBV11-3	-	-	TGTGCCAGCAGCCCGAGTACCGTGCACGGGGCCAACGTCCTGACTTTC	CASSPSTVHGANVLTF
TRBJ2-3	TRBV27	-	TRBD1	TGTGCCAGCAGCCCCGGGACAGGGTATGCAGATACGCAGTATTTT	CASSPGTGYADTQYF
TRBJ1-1	TRBV13	-	-	TGTGCCTCACGAGGCGGCGGAATTGACACTGAAGCTTTCTTT	CASRGGGIDTEAFF
TRBJ1-1	TRBV6-5	-	-	TGTGCCAGCAGTTACGAGGTGAACACTGAAGCTTTCTTT	CASSYEVNTEAFF
TRBJ2-3	TRBV7-3	-	TRBD2	TGTGCCAGCAGCTTAATTGCGGGGGGGCGGGGAGATACGCAGTATTTT	CASSLIAGGRGDTQYF
TRBJ2-1	TRBV5-4	-	TRBD1	TGTGCCAGCAGGCTCGGGACAGCTGGTTACAATGAGCAGTTCTTC	CASRLGTAGYNEQFF
TRBJ2-5	TRBV5-1	-	-	TGCGCCAGCAGCAACTCCGAGGGGACCCAGTACTTC	CASSNSEGTQYF
TRBJ1-1	TRBV6-1	-	-	TGTGCCAGCAGTGAAATGAAGGGGACTGAAGCTTTCTTT	CASSEMKGTEAFF
TRBJ1-6	TRBV7-3	-	-	TGTGCCAGCAGTCTAACCGGGAATCCAAATTCACCCCTCCACTTT	CASSLTGNPNSPLHF